This paragraph reports one T cell receptor (beta chain). No antigen is known for it. Cells designated naive CD8 were CD45RO-negative and were positively selected for CCR7, with terminally differentiated effector memory CD45RA+ cells excluded. Assay: immunoSEQ multiplex PCR; the TCRdb copy retains only in-frame clones and omits some. The top ten clones hold 24% of a sample with about 700,000 clones, around 92% of them seen once. This CDR3 contains 15 residues. V shed 5 bases and J shed 1 base, with 11 bases lying between them. CDR1 is MDHEN and CDR2 is SYDVKM in the germline V gene. This sample was included in a study of shared clonotypes between healthy human individuals. General study points: Only blood samples were collected, and tissue repertoires likely differ. Memory subsets generally showed lower estimated richness than naive subsets.

The sequenced sample was naive CD8+ T cells sorted from blood. This receptor was taken from a man aged 25-45 years in good health. V is TRBV28 and J is TRBJ1-4; D not resolved. CDR3 residues: CASSTPTETNEKLFF. For the CDR3, the DNA is TGTGCCAGCAGTACCCCGACGGAAACTAATGAAAAACTGTTTTTT.